What follows are 18 T cell receptor beta chains derived from one specimen sequenced in a study of blood T cells in healthy people across ages (dated by TCRdb to the mid-2010s). Library preparation was by 5' RACE. The instrument was an Illumina HiSeq 2500. The second PCR ran for about 7 to 11 cycles and used a J-beta primer mix along with a sample-barcoded 5' primer. TCRdb reprocessed the public reads (quality trimming at Q25 with fastp, clone calling with MiXCR) and kept in-frame beta chains. All rows with the same CDR3 protein become a single entry with the most common DNA and genes. Within this sample are 800,000 or so distinct CDR3 sequences, with 20% to 30% of them counted one time only. The ten largest clones take up roughly 3.5% of the sample. These records were also assigned to another study, of T cells of mothers and their children.

Sequencing was done on a sample of blood. The receptors come from a boy younger than 18 in good health.

In this sample, this clonotype turned up a few times. The genes are TRBV6-2 or TRBV6-3 and TRBJ2-7; D might be TRBD2 (5 bases). V was pared by 5 bases and J by 3 bases, with 11 bases between. This CDR3 has 13 amino acids. The germline V gene encodes CDR1 MNHEY and CDR2 SVGEGT. The chain's CDR3 is CASSNDDYYEQYF. The DNA of the CDR3 is TGTGCCAGCAGTAACGATGACTACTACGAGCAGTACTTC.

This clonotype was counted between two and nine times. The rearrangement uses TRBV18 and TRBJ1-5; D is ambiguous. Germline-derived CDR1 and CDR2 are KGHSH and LQKENI. This CDR3 spans 15 amino acids. V lost 6 bases and J 3 bases, leaving 15 bases between the germline ends. The CDR3 loop is CASSPWTGNNQPQHF. CDR3 sequence (DNA): TGTGCCAGCTCTCCGTGGACGGGAAACAATCAGCCCCAGCATTTT.

This chain uses TRBV6-5 with TRBJ2-7; 7 nucleotides match TRBD2. The V gene end was trimmed by 9 bases and the J gene end by 4 bases; junction bases not matched to a gene: 6. Germline CDR1 and CDR2: MNHEY and SVGAGI. The CDR3 runs 12 residues. The CDR3 spells CASEAGPYEQYF. CDR3 sequence (DNA): TGTGCCAGTGAAGCGGGGCCATACGAGCAGTACTTC.

The CDR3 nucleotides are TGTGCCAGCAGCTTGCAGGGAGTGCTTGCACAAGAGACCCAGTACTTC. Its translation is CASSLQGVLAQETQYF. The rearrangement uses TRBV11-1 and TRBJ2-5; D is possibly TRBD1 or TRBD2 (5 bases each). Germline values: CDR1 SGHAT, CDR2 FQDESV (reference sequence). Trimming took 3 bases from V and 2 from J, leaving 16 bases between them. The CDR3 has 16 amino acids.

This rearrangement joins TRBV6-2 or TRBV6-3 to TRBJ2-5; unclear D gene. Germline V gives CDR1 MNHEY, CDR2 SVGEGT. There are 16 residues in the CDR3. Trimming cost V 5 bases and J 2 bases, with 18 bases left between them. CDR3 in amino acids: CASSPLWAPRQETQYF. The CDR3 DNA follows: TGTGCCAGCAGTCCGCTTTGGGCTCCCCGTCAAGAGACCCAGTACTTC.

This chain links TRBV29-1 with TRBJ2-5; D perhaps matches TRBD2 (6 bases). Deletions cut 6 bases from V and 5 bases from J, with 10 bases between. Germline-derived CDR1 and CDR2 are SQVTM and ANQGSEA. CDR3 length: 11 amino acids. Here the CDR3 reads CSVTSVETQYF. CDR3 DNA sequence: TGCAGCGTGACTAGTGTGGAGACCCAGTACTTC.

This chain connects TRBV29-1 to TRBJ1-2, with D uncertain. Germline CDR1 and CDR2: SQVTM and ANQGSEA. The CDR3 has 11 residues. V gave up 4 bases and J gave up 4 bases, with 7 bases separating them. Here the CDR3 reads CSVADIYGYTF. CDR3 DNA: TGCAGCGTTGCAGACATCTATGGCTACACCTTC.

J is TRBJ2-1 and V is TRBV5-6; no reliable D call. V shed 0 bases and J shed 4 bases, with 14 bases lying between them. This CDR3 has 16 amino acids. Germline assignment: CDR1 SGHDT and CDR2 YYEEEE. The CDR3 is CASSLAALTLYNEQFF. Here the CDR3 DNA reads TGTGCCAGCAGCTTGGCAGCGCTTACGTTGTACAATGAGCAGTTCTTC.

Here the CDR3 DNA reads TGTGCCAGCAGTTACTGGGGTGGGTCTGGGGCCAACGTCCTGACTTTC. Residues: CASSYWGGSGANVLTF. The chain links TRBV6-5 to TRBJ2-6; D remains ambiguous. The CDR3 contains 16 residues. Germline CDR1 reads MNHEY; CDR2 reads SVGAGI. The V gene lost 1 base and the J gene lost 1 base, with 8 bases spanning the gap.

The chain couples TRBV29-1 to TRBJ2-5; D may match TRBD1 or TRBD2 (6 bases each). The J call may be incorrect, as the DNA end agrees better with TRBJ2-7. Germline assignment: CDR1 SQVTM and CDR2 ANQGSEA. This CDR3 contains 14 residues. DNA of the CDR3: TGCAGCGTGGTAGGACAGAGGGGGGCCTACGAGCAGTACTTC. It translates to CSVVGQRGAYEQYF.

This clonotype came up a few times. V and J are TRBV29-1 and TRBJ1-2; 11 positions agree with TRBD1. The V gene's germline CDR1 is SQVTM and CDR2 ANQGSEA. The CDR3 totals 14 residues. V dropped 5 bases and J dropped 7; count of bases not matched to a gene: 9. The CDR3 loop reads CSVRLQDRGPGYTF. CDR3 nucleotide sequence: TGCAGCGTTCGATTACAGGACAGGGGGCCTGGCTACACCTTC.

This clonotype was seen a few times. The V call is TRBV7-6, the J call TRBJ2-5, with no clear D. This CDR3 contains 14 residues. From germline, CDR1 is SGHVS and CDR2 FNYEAQ. V lost 5 bases to trimming and J lost 2 bases, with 12 bases between them. As DNA, the CDR3 is TGTGCCAGCAGCGCCTTCGATGGGCAAGAGACCCAGTACTTC. Residues: CASSAFDGQETQYF. The whole variable domain, remainder taken from reference TRBV7-6 and TRBJ2-5, is GAGVSQSPRYKVTKRGQDVALRCDPISGHVSLYWYRQALGQGPEFLTYFNYEAQQDKSGLPNDRFSAERPEGSISTLTIQRTEQRDSAMYRCASSAFDGQETQYFGPGTRLLVL.

This sequence joins TRBV7-9 and TRBJ1-2, with D possibly matching TRBD1 (5 bases). The germline V and J ends were trimmed by 5 bases and 0 bases, with 16 bases remaining between them. Germline V gene data show CDR1 as SEHNR and CDR2 as FQNEAQ (reference sequence). The CDR3 extends over 16 amino acids. DNA of the CDR3: TGTGCCAGCAGCATCACCGGGGGGGATTCTAACTATGGCTACACCTTC. Translated, it gives CASSITGGDSNYGYTF.

The rearrangement uses TRBV6-5 and TRBJ2-7, with a possible D match to TRBD1 (5 bases). Germline V CDR1 and CDR2: MNHEY, SVGAGI. The CDR3 runs to 13 residues. Trimming took off 5 bases at V and 1 base at J, with 9 bases between the two ends. Here the CDR3 DNA reads TGTGCCAGCAGTCGACAGCCTTCCTACGAGCAGTACTTC. Encoded protein: CASSRQPSYEQYF.

This clonotype came up a few times. The chain joins TRBV4-3 to TRBJ2-1; tentatively, D is TRBD2 (5 bases). Per the germline V gene, CDR1 is LGHNA and CDR2 is YSLEER. This CDR3 has 16 amino acids. Trimming removed 7 bases at V and 0 bases at J, with 16 bases between. The CDR3 DNA reads as TGCGCCAGCAATCTTATCGGTGGGAGCTCCTACAATGAGCAGTTCTTC. Protein product: CASNLIGGSSYNEQFF.

The rearrangement links TRBV13 to TRBJ2-1, with D unclear. CDR1 and CDR2 from the germline V gene are PRHDT and FYEKMQ (reference sequence). V lost 5 bases, J lost 11 bases, and 10 bases lay in between. The CDR3 is 11 residues long. This CDR3 reads CASSGEDKQFF. CDR3 sequence (DNA): TGTGCCAGCAGCGGTGAGGATAAGCAGTTCTTC.

V gene TRBV7-9 combines with J gene TRBJ1-1, with TRBD1 as a possible D gene (6 bases). Trimming removed 5 bases at V and 8 bases at J, with 15 bases between. The CDR3 is 13 residues long. The germline V gene encodes CDR1 SEHNR and CDR2 FQNEAQ (reference sequence). In nucleotides, the CDR3 is TGTGCCAGCAGCATAGGGGAGGGGGAAGAAGCTTTCTTT. Encoded protein: CASSIGEGEEAFF.

This clonotype was counted between two and nine times. The J gene is TRBJ1-5, the V gene TRBV5-5; 10 bases are shared with TRBD1. The CDR3 is 16 residues long. Trimming took 0 bases from V and 6 from J; bases not matched to a gene: 6. Germline assignment: CDR1 SGHKS and CDR2 YYEKEE (reference sequence). CDR3 DNA: TGTGCCAGCAGCTTGGGACAGGGGGCTTTGGGTCAGCCCCAGCATTTT. Amino acids: CASSLGQGALGQPQHF.